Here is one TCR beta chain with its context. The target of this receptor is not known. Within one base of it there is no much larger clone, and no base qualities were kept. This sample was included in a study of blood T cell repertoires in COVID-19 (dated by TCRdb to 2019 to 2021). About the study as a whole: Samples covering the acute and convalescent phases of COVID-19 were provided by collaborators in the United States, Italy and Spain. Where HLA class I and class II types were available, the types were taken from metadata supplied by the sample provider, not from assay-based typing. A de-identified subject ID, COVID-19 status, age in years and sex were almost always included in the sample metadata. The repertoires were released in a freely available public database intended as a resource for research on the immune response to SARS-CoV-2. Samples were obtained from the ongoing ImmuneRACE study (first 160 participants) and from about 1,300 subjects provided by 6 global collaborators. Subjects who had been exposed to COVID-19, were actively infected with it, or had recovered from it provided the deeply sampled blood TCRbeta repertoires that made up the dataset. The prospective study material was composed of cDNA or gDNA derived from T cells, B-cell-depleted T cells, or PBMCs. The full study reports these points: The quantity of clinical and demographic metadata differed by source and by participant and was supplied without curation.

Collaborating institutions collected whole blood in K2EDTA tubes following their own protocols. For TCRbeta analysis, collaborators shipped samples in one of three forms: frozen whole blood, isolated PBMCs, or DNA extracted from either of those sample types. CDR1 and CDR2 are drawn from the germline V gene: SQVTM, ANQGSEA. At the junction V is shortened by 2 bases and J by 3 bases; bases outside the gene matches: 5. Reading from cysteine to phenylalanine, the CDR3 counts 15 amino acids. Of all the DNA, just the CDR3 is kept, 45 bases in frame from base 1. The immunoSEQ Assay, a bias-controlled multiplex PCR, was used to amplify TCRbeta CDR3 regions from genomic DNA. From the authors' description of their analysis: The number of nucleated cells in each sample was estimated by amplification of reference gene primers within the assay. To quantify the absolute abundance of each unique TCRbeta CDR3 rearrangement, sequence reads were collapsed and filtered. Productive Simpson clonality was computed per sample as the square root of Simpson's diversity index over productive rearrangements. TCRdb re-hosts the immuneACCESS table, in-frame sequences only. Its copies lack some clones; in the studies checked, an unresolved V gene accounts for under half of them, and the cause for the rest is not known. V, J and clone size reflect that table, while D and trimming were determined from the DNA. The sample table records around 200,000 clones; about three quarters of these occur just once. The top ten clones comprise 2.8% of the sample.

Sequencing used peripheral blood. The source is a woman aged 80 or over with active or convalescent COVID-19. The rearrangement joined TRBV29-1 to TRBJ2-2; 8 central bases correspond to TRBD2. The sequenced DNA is TGCAGCGTTGAATCGCGCGGGGGGTACACCGGGGAGCTGTTTTTT. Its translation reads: CSVESRGGYTGELFF.